Reported below is one TCR beta chain. Its antigen is unidentified. This sample is drawn from a study of Ad26.COV2.S vaccination and SARS-CoV-2 variants. Whole-study findings and limits: Substantial breadth was reportedly displayed by spike-specific CD8+ and CD4+ T cell responses after vaccination. Researchers reported similar non-spike TCR breadth in vaccine and placebo recipients. Quantification of TCR breadth and depth may have yielded underestimates of total T cell responses.

Produced via immunoSEQ multiplex PCR; TCRdb's table is partial and in-frame only. The profile shows roughly 300,000 clones, around nine tenths of them singletons. This CDR3 comprises 15 residues. Germline lookup yields CDR1 MNHNY and CDR2 SVGAGI (reference sequence). Between the trimmed V and J ends, which lost 4 bases and 0 bases, there was a span of 10 bases. The treatment denotes: approximately 18 received Ad26.COV2.S at low or high dose, single or two shots; 5 received placebo; per-sample allocation not given. Samples were taken on day 63 after the first vaccine or placebo injection. Here the sequenced sample was peripheral blood, taken in a trial of Ad26.COV2.S vaccine versus placebo. V and J are TRBV6-6 and TRBJ1-3; no clear D gene. This receptor was obtained from a person aged 18-65 years who received the Ad26.COV2.S COVID-19 vaccine or a placebo. The CDR3 loop reads CASSFDPNSGNTIYF. CDR3 DNA sequence: TGTGCCAGCAGTTTCGACCCAAACTCTGGAAACACCATATATTTT.